Below are 23 T cell receptor beta chains sequenced from a single sample in a study of shared clonotypes between healthy human individuals. The method was immunoSEQ multiplex PCR; TCRdb's version includes in-frame clones alone and lacks a portion of them. The table has about 490,000 clones, roughly 85% seen once. Sequencing was performed on PBMCs. Receptors originate from a woman aged 40 to 49 in good health. Some clones in this sample may be carry-over from other donors' samples.

The rearrangement uses TRBV2 and TRBJ2-1; TRBD2 aligns across 8 bases. V shed 1 base, J shed 4 bases, and the junction held 3 bases outside the gene matches. This CDR3 has 15 amino acids. CDR1 is SNHLY and CDR2 is FYNNEI in the germline V gene. Here the CDR3 DNA reads TGTGCCAGCAGTGAAGTACTAGCGGTGTACAATGAGCAGTTCTTC. As protein: CASSEVLAVYNEQFF.

The V call is TRBV19, the J call TRBJ1-1, with D hard to call. Between the trimmed V and J ends, which lost 3 bases and 3 bases, there was a span of 20 bases. CDR1 is LNHDA and CDR2 is SQIVND in the germline V gene (reference sequence). The CDR3 contains 17 residues. CDR3 coding DNA: TGTGCCAGTAGTATCGGGCAGGCCTCGGCACCGGACACTGAAGCTTTCTTT. Amino acids: CASSIGQASAPDTEAFF.

The V gene is TRBV6-1, the J gene TRBJ1-3; D call uncertain. The CDR3 consists of 15 residues. V was pared by 7 bases and J by 0 bases, with 13 bases between. Germline V CDR1 and CDR2: MNHNS, SASEGT. The CDR3 loop reads CASTPGGSSGNTIYF. The CDR3 DNA reads TGTGCCAGCACCCCGGGCGGGAGCTCTGGAAACACCATATATTTT.

The V and J genes are TRBV4-1 and TRBJ2-7; 11 nucleotides agree with TRBD2. The V segment lost 1 base and the J segment 4 bases; nucleotides outside the gene matches: 6. Germline assignment: CDR1 MGHRA and CDR2 YSYEKL. CDR3 length: 16 residues. CDR3 coding DNA: TGCGCCAGCAGCCAAGGACTAGCGGGAAGATCGTACGAGCAGTACTTC. Residues: CASSQGLAGRSYEQYF.

The J gene is TRBJ1-2, the V gene TRBV29-1; 10 bases are a match to TRBD1. Germline loops: CDR1 SQVTM, CDR2 ANQGSEA. The CDR3 is 14 residues long. V trimming: 5 bases; J trimming: 5 bases; junction bases outside the gene matches: 8. The CDR3: CSVPRTGGGYGYTF. In DNA, the CDR3 is TGCAGCGTTCCACGGACAGGGGGAGGGTATGGCTACACCTTC.

The chain is built from TRBV27 and TRBJ2-7, with D uncertain. There are 13 residues in the CDR3. The germline V and J ends were trimmed by 6 bases and 2 bases, with 11 bases remaining between them. Looked up from germline, CDR1 is MNHEY and CDR2 is SMNVEV (reference sequence). CDR3 DNA sequence: TGTGCCAGCAGCCGGGTCGAGGCCTACGAGCAGTACTTC. Amino acid sequence: CASSRVEAYEQYF.

This clone occurred once. The identical CDR3 is also encoded by other nucleotide sequences in the sample. This sequence joins TRBV7-2 and TRBJ1-2; D unclear. CDR3 length: 12 residues. The germline V gene has CDR1 SGHTA and CDR2 FQGNSA. The V and J ends lost 2 bases and 1 base respectively, with 2 bases between them. For the CDR3, the DNA is TGTGCCAGCAGCTTACTTAACTATGGCTACACCTTC. Its protein product is CASSLLNYGYTF.

The chain carries TRBV7-2 and TRBJ2-7; D is unresolved. The CDR3 covers 13 residues. V lost 4 bases to trimming and J lost 2 bases, with 9 bases between them. Looked up from germline, CDR1 is SGHTA and CDR2 is FQGNSA. Here the CDR3 reads CASSSPGAYEQYF. CDR3 in DNA: TGTGCCAGCAGCTCTCCTGGGGCCTACGAGCAGTACTTC.

The chain has TRBV6-6 and TRBJ2-7; no firm D call. Between the trimmed V and J ends, which lost 4 bases and 6 bases, there was a span of 13 bases. The germline gives CDR1 MNHNY, CDR2 SVGAGI (reference sequence). CDR3 length equals 13 residues. As DNA, the CDR3 is TGTGCCAGCAGTTCGGTAATAGCATCCGAGCAGTACTTC. It yields the protein CASSSVIASEQYF.

This clone was recorded a few times. The rearrangement uses TRBV11-2 and TRBJ2-2; possibly TRBD2 for D (5 bases). The CDR3 length is 15 residues. The germline V gene encodes CDR1 SGHAT and CDR2 FQNNGV. Trimming stripped 1 base from V and 7 bases from J, with 13 bases between. As DNA, the CDR3 is TGTGCCAGCAGCTTAGGGGTCCGGGAAGTCGGGGAGCTGTTTTTT. Its protein is CASSLGVREVGELFF.

The genes are TRBV9 and TRBJ1-2, with 10 bases that match TRBD1. CDR3 length equals 15 residues. Germline V CDR1 and CDR2: SGDLS, YYNGEE. V lost 4 bases, J lost 5 bases, and 8 bases stayed unmatched. The CDR3 coding sequence is TGTGCCAGCAGCATCCGGGACAGGGGAGGATATGGCTACACCTTC. Translation gives CASSIRDRGGYGYTF.

This chain uses TRBV28 with TRBJ2-7, with TRBD1 matching over 11 bases. The V gene's germline CDR1 is MDHEN and CDR2 SYDVKM. The CDR3 contains 15 residues. V lost 5 bases and J lost 8; bases outside the gene matches: 11. The CDR3 coding sequence is TGTGCCAGCAGTCCCCCGGGACAGGGGGTCCACCAGCAGTACTTC. Translated, it gives CASSPPGQGVHQQYF.

The rearrangement uses TRBV25-1 and TRBJ1-2, with D possibly TRBD1 on 5 matching bases. The CDR3 length is 11 residues. Trimming pared 8 bases from V and 7 bases from J, leaving 11 bases between. Germline V gene sequence: CDR1 MGHDK, CDR2 SYGVNS. The CDR3 DNA reads as TGTGCCAGCCGCGGGACGGCTGGCTACACCTTC. Residues: CASRGTAGYTF.

This chain links TRBV15 with TRBJ2-5, with D possibly being TRBD2 (7 bases). V was shortened by 0 bases and J by 4 bases, with 12 bases between the two germline ends. Germline assignment: CDR1 LNHNV and CDR2 YYDKDF (reference sequence). The CDR3 has 15 amino acids. The CDR3 protein is CATSRDGAGAETQYF. DNA for the CDR3: TGTGCCACCAGCAGAGATGGGGCGGGGGCAGAGACCCAGTACTTC.

The rearrangement links TRBV7-2 to TRBJ2-7; 7 bases fit TRBD2. The germline gives CDR1 SGHTA, CDR2 FQGNSA. CDR3 length: 14 residues. V was pared by 5 bases and J by 5 bases, with 9 bases of the junction left unmatched. Here the CDR3 reads CASSPAGPRNEQYF. CDR3 sequence (DNA): TGTGCCAGCAGCCCAGCGGGACCGAGGAACGAGCAGTACTTC.

This chain links TRBV28 with TRBJ1-2; D is undetermined. The CDR3 sequence is 14 residues long. The V gene lost 5 bases and the J gene lost 0 bases, with 10 bases spanning the gap. Looked up from germline, CDR1 is MDHEN and CDR2 is SYDVKM. The CDR3 region has the DNA TGTGCCAGCAGTGAGGGCTCTTCTAACTATGGCTACACCTTC. Translating it yields CASSEGSSNYGYTF.

In regard to this clone: The junction departs from the called germline gene at one end, perhaps through a read error. The chain couples TRBV27 to TRBJ1-1; D is possibly TRBD1 (5 bases). The germline V gene has CDR1 MNHEY and CDR2 SMNVEV (reference sequence). The CDR3 length is 15 residues. The CDR3 reads CASSPRGRRYTEALF. The CDR3, as DNA: TGTGCCAGCAGTCCTCGGGGCAGGCGCTACACTGAAGCTTTATTT.

The V call is TRBV6-6, the J call TRBJ2-7; TRBD2 matches at 8 bases. This CDR3 has 12 amino acids. Germline lookup yields CDR1 MNHNY and CDR2 SVGAGI (reference sequence). DNA for the CDR3: TGTGCTAGCGGGGCGGGAGGCTACGAGCAGTACTTC. It is translated as CASGAGGYEQYF.

This clone occurred once. The chain is built from TRBV29-1 and TRBJ2-1, with D unclear. This CDR3 has 16 amino acids. Looked up from germline, CDR1 is SQVTM and CDR2 is ANQGSEA. V gave up 1 base and J gave up 0 bases, with 13 bases separating them. The CDR3 protein is CSVEGVYSSSYNEQFF. CDR3 nucleotide sequence: TGCAGCGTTGAAGGGGTTTACAGTAGCTCCTACAATGAGCAGTTCTTC.

This clone was seen just once. V usage is TRBV4-2 and J usage is TRBJ1-4; 7 positions match TRBD1. The V gene end was trimmed by 0 bases and the J gene end by 8 bases; junction bases not matched to a gene: 6. The CDR3 covers 15 residues. The germline V gene has CDR1 LGHNA and CDR2 YNFKEQ. CDR3 residues: CASSQEPRGDEKLFF. CDR3 nucleotide sequence: TGTGCCAGCAGCCAAGAGCCCAGGGGGGACGAAAAACTGTTTTTT.

The table lists this clone with a few counts. The CDR3 region has the DNA TGTGCCAGCAGCCTTCAGGGCACAGATACGCAGTATTTT. Protein sequence: CASSLQGTDTQYF. J is TRBJ2-3 and V is TRBV11-3, with D unclear. CDR3 length: 13 residues. The germline CDR1 and CDR2 sequences are SGHNT and YENEEA. The V end was cut by 5 bases, the J end by 1 base, with 7 bases between.

The chain combines TRBV7-2 with TRBJ2-2; 8 positions match TRBD2. The CDR3 extends over 13 amino acids. Germline CDR1 SGHTA, CDR2 FQGNSA. J gave up 11 bases and V 4 bases, and 6 bases lay outside the gene matches. CDR3 in amino acids: CASSSGLGLELFF. CDR3 nucleotides: TGTGCCAGCAGCTCGGGACTAGGACTTGAGCTGTTTTTT. The full variable domain, with the rest looked up from reference TRBV7-2 and TRBJ2-2, is GAGVSQSPSNKVTEKGKDVELRCDPISGHTALYWYRQSLGQGLEFLIYFQGNSAPDKSGLPSDRFSAERTGGSVSTLTIQRTQQEDSAVYLCASSSGLGLELFFGEGSRLTVL.

This sequence joins TRBV28 and TRBJ1-4; 7 bases line up with TRBD1. J lost 4 bases, V lost 5 bases, and 4 bases had no gene match. The germline gives CDR1 MDHEN, CDR2 SYDVKM. There are 14 residues in the CDR3. Here the CDR3 DNA reads TGTGCCAGCAGTCGGACAGGTTATAATGAAAAACTGTTTTTT. Its protein product is CASSRTGYNEKLFF.